One sample yielded the 26 T cell receptor beta chains listed below, sequenced in a study of blood T cell repertoires in COVID-19. Method: immunoSEQ multiplex PCR; TCRdb's copy keeps in-frame clones and lacks some. Of about 140,000 clones in the sample, 70% to 90% were seen once. The sequenced material came from peripheral blood. Receptors originate from a woman aged 60-75 years with acute or convalescent COVID-19.

This clone was seen only once. This sequence joins TRBV10-2 and TRBJ2-7; 9 nucleotides align to TRBD2. CDR3 length: 16 amino acids. With 6 bases clipped from V and 2 bases from J, the junction kept 11 bases outside the gene matches. From germline, CDR1 is WSHSY and CDR2 SAAADI. The CDR3 region is CASSTLASGETYEQYF. CDR3 sequence (DNA): TGCGCCAGCAGCACTCTGGCTAGCGGGGAGACCTACGAGCAGTACTTC.

CDR3 bases: TGTGCCAGTAGTACGTCACAGGGGGCAGGGGATCAGCCCCAGCATTTT. Its translation: CASSTSQGAGDQPQHF. This chain joins TRBV19 and TRBJ1-5; TRBD1 matches at 9 bases. The CDR3 covers 16 residues. Germline-derived CDR1 and CDR2 are LNHDA and SQIVND (reference sequence). Germline trimming cut 4 bases from V and 5 bases from J; bases unmatched to any gene: 9.

The rearrangement joins TRBV12-3 or TRBV12-4 to TRBJ2-1; D is ambiguous. Trimming stripped 6 bases from V and 2 bases from J, with 2 bases between. The CDR3 length is 11 residues. CDR3 bases: TGTGCCAGCAGCGCCTACAATGAGCAGTTCTTC. Translation: CASSAYNEQFF.

The chain uses TRBV5-1 and TRBJ1-2; 7 bases align to TRBD1. The CDR3 is 15 amino acids. In germline, CDR1 is SGHRS, CDR2 YFSETQ. The trim removed 0 bases at V and 4 bases at J, leaving 6 bases unmatched. The CDR3 bases are TGCGCCAGCAGCTTGGATCCGGGACAGACCTATGGCTACACCTTC. Translated: CASSLDPGQTYGYTF.

This chain links TRBV11-3 with TRBJ2-7; possible D gene TRBD2, 5 bases. Germline V lookup: CDR1 SGHNT, CDR2 YENEEA. This CDR3 has 13 amino acids. Trimming stripped 5 bases from V and 3 bases from J, with 11 bases between. CDR3 nucleotide sequence: TGTGCCAGCAGCGTCCGGACTGTCTACGAGCAGTACTTC. This sequence encodes CASSVRTVYEQYF.

This clone has only a few counts. The rearrangement links TRBV9 to TRBJ2-5, with 11 bases matching TRBD1. The CDR3 length is 17 residues. Trimming cost V 4 bases and J 1 base; bases outside gene matches: 9. Germline V lookup: CDR1 SGDLS, CDR2 YYNGEE. In nucleotides, the CDR3 is TGTGCCAGCAGCTTGGACAGGGGGCCTAGCGGCCAAGAGACCCAGTACTTC. It yields the protein CASSLDRGPSGQETQYF.

CDR3 nucleotides: TGCGCCAGCAGCTTGATGGTTAGCGGGGGGGTCAATGAGCAGTTCTTC. Encoded protein: CASSLMVSGGVNEQFF. V gene TRBV5-1 combines with J gene TRBJ2-1, with 11 bases identical to TRBD2. The germline V gene has CDR1 SGHRS and CDR2 YFSETQ. This CDR3 spans 16 amino acids. V trimming: 1 base; J trimming: 6 bases; junction bases outside the gene matches: 6.

The J gene is TRBJ1-3, the V gene TRBV20-1; no clear D. The CDR3 loop spans 11 amino acids. Germline lookup yields CDR1 DFQATT and CDR2 SNEGSKA (reference sequence). V dropped 6 bases and J dropped 0 bases, with 3 bases sitting between them. The CDR3 DNA reads as TGCAGTGCCATCTCTGGAAACACCATATATTTT. It translates to CSAISGNTIYF.

In this sample, this clone turned up a few times. The chain couples TRBV5-1 to TRBJ2-7, with TRBD1 identical over 8 bases. Unmatched junction bases numbered 5, after V lost 4 bases and J lost 2 bases. Germline CDR1 SGHRS, CDR2 YFSETQ. CDR3 length equals 14 residues. The CDR3 is CASSLGGQAYEQYF. As DNA, the CDR3 is TGCGCCAGCAGCCTGGGGGGACAGGCCTACGAGCAGTACTTC.

CDR3 region: CASSSGQGLGTGELFF. Written as DNA, the CDR3 is TGTGCCAGCAGTTCGGGACAGGGGCTCGGCACCGGGGAGCTGTTTTTT. This chain links TRBV7-9 with TRBJ2-2; TRBD1 matches at 10 bases. Looked up from germline, CDR1 is SEHNR and CDR2 is FQNEAQ (reference sequence). V trimming: 6 bases; J trimming: 4 bases; junction bases outside the gene matches: 8. The CDR3 loop spans 16 amino acids.

J is TRBJ1-6 and V is TRBV6-5, with a possible D match to TRBD1 (6 bases). This CDR3 is built from 15 residues. Germline loops: CDR1 MNHEY, CDR2 SVGAGI. The germline V and J ends were trimmed by 0 bases and 7 bases, with 10 bases remaining between them. CDR3 DNA: TGTGCCAGCAGTTACTCGAACAGGGCCAATTCACCCCTCCACTTT. It translates to CASSYSNRANSPLHF.

The chain uses TRBV7-2 and TRBJ2-1; 13 bases are a match to TRBD2. CDR3 length equals 16 residues. Per germline, CDR1 SGHTA and CDR2 FQGNSA. Trimming removed 4 bases from V and 6 bases from J; junction bases left unmatched: 6. In DNA, the CDR3 is TGTGCCAGCAGCTCCGCCGGGACTAGCGGGGCCAATGAGCAGTTCTTC. Amino acids: CASSSAGTSGANEQFF.

The genes are TRBV25-1 and TRBJ1-3; D call uncertain. CDR1 and CDR2 (germline): MGHDK, SYGVNS. The CDR3 spans 11 residues. V dropped 7 bases and J dropped 2 bases, with 3 bases sitting between them. The CDR3 here is CASTAGNTIYF. Here the CDR3 DNA reads TGTGCCAGCACAGCTGGAAACACCATATATTTT.

The V and J genes are TRBV5-1 and TRBJ1-6; 11 bases agree with TRBD1. The junction had 8 bases not matched to a gene; V was cut back by 4 bases and J by 11 bases. The CDR3 spans 15 residues. From germline, CDR1 is SGHRS and CDR2 YFSETQ. In nucleotides, the CDR3 is TGCGCCAGCAGCCCGGGACAGGGGGGTTCGGCACCCCTCCACTTT. Protein sequence: CASSPGQGGSAPLHF.

The rearrangement uses TRBV20-1 and TRBJ2-7; a possible D gene is TRBD1 (6 bases). Germline V CDR1 and CDR2: DFQATT, SNEGSKA (reference sequence). V shed 2 bases and J shed 6 bases, with 8 bases lying between them. The CDR3 extends over 11 amino acids. The CDR3 region has the DNA TGCAGTGCTAGACAGGGGACCGAGCAGTACTTC. Its protein is CSARQGTEQYF.

This chain uses TRBV5-6 with TRBJ2-7; 8 bases are a match to TRBD1. Losses at the gene ends were 2 bases for V and 3 bases for J; bases not matched to a gene: 7. The CDR3 extends over 15 amino acids. Germline lookup yields CDR1 SGHDT and CDR2 YYEEEE. The CDR3 region is CASSFRDRTYYEQYF. The CDR3 DNA is TGTGCCAGCAGCTTCCGGGACAGGACGTACTACGAGCAGTACTTC.

The chain employs TRBV3-1 (or the pseudogene TRBV3-2) and TRBJ2-5, with TRBD2 matching over 13 bases. V shed 6 bases and J 13 bases; nucleotides not matched to a gene: 8. The CDR3 contains 13 residues. Germline loops: CDR1 LGHDT, CDR2 YNNKEL (reference sequence). The CDR3 here is CASSGTSGARRYF. CDR3 nucleotides: TGTGCCAGCAGTGGGACTAGCGGGGCGCGGCGGTACTTC.

This clone was recorded many times. This chain links TRBV7-9 with TRBJ2-7, with 8 nucleotides matching TRBD1. The junction had 11 bases not matched to a gene; V was cut back by 1 base and J by 9 bases. The germline gives CDR1 SEHNR, CDR2 FQNEAQ (reference sequence). There are 15 residues in the CDR3. This CDR3 reads CASSLGTGIPLGQYF. In DNA, the CDR3 is TGTGCCAGCAGCTTAGGGACAGGGATCCCTTTGGGGCAGTACTTC. Combining the CDR3 with reference TRBV7-9 and TRBJ2-7 gives the whole variable domain DTGVSQNPRHKITKRGQNVTFRCDPISEHNRLYWYRQTLGQGPEFLTYFQNEAQLEKSRLLSDRFSAERPKGSFSTLEIQRTEQGDSAMYLCASSLGTGIPLGQYFGPGTRLTVT.

The rearrangement joins TRBV9 to TRBJ2-5, with 7 bases identical to TRBD1. This CDR3 spans 16 amino acids. Germline trimming cut 0 bases from V and 4 bases from J; bases unmatched to any gene: 9. Germline V gives CDR1 SGDLS, CDR2 YYNGEE. DNA of the CDR3: TGTGCCAGCAGCGTAGGGCTAGGGGGCGCAGGAGAGACCCAGTACTTC. This sequence encodes CASSVGLGGAGETQYF.

The CDR3 coding sequence is TGTGCCAGCAGTGAAGATGGCAGGGGGCTTAGCGTGGAATACGAGCAGTACTTC. Translating gives CASSEDGRGLSVEYEQYF. The chain combines TRBV6-1 with TRBJ2-7, with 8 bases identical to TRBD1. V shed 1 base, J shed 4 bases, and the junction held 15 bases outside the gene matches. The CDR3 has 18 amino acids. CDR1 is MNHNS and CDR2 is SASEGT in the germline V gene.

The genes are TRBV5-5 and TRBJ2-5, with 7 nucleotides matching TRBD1. V lost 0 bases, J lost 5 bases, and 10 bases stayed unmatched. The CDR3 covers 16 residues. Germline V gene data show CDR1 as SGHKS and CDR2 as YYEKEE (reference sequence). The CDR3 spells CASSLGPQGVAETQYF. The CDR3 DNA follows: TGTGCCAGCAGCTTGGGTCCTCAGGGGGTGGCGGAGACCCAGTACTTC.

The CDR3 sequence is CASSPRTGGSSPLHF. The DNA of the CDR3 is TGTGCCAGCAGTCCACGGACAGGGGGCTCATCACCCCTCCACTTT. This sequence joins TRBV27 and TRBJ1-6; 11 bases line up with TRBD1. Germline loops: CDR1 MNHEY, CDR2 SMNVEV (reference sequence). V lost 5 bases, J lost 10 bases, and 7 bases stayed unmatched. The CDR3 consists of 15 residues.

This clone has only a few counts. This chain uses TRBV7-2 with TRBJ1-5; D gene unclear. This CDR3 has 14 residues. Trimming left V 2 bases short and J 3 bases short, with 8 bases between. Per the germline V gene, CDR1 is SGHTA and CDR2 is FQGNSA. In nucleotides, the CDR3 is TGTGCCAGCAGCTTACAGGCATACAATCAGCCCCAGCATTTT. Amino acids: CASSLQAYNQPQHF.

The rearrangement joins TRBV9 to TRBJ2-3; the match to TRBD2 covers 8 bases. The V segment lost 0 bases and the J segment 4 bases; nucleotides outside the gene matches: 7. The CDR3 totals 16 residues. Germline CDR1 is SGDLS and CDR2 is YYNGEE. For the CDR3, the DNA is TGTGCCAGCAGCGTAGGCCGGGGGGGAGGACCAGATACGCAGTATTTT. Encoded protein: CASSVGRGGGPDTQYF.

The chain recombines TRBV3-1 (or the pseudogene TRBV3-2) with TRBJ2-7; D might be TRBD2 (5 bases). This CDR3 has 13 residues. Germline assignment: CDR1 LGHDT and CDR2 YNNKEL (reference sequence). V gave up 1 base and J gave up 2 bases, with 6 bases separating them. In DNA form, the CDR3 reads TGTGCCAGCAGCCAAGCGCGGGCCTACGAGCAGTACTTC. Translation gives CASSQARAYEQYF.

The chain uses TRBV7-9 and TRBJ2-7, with TRBD1 identical over 9 bases. The V segment lost 5 bases and the J segment 0 bases; nucleotides outside the gene matches: 5. The CDR3 runs to 15 residues. Germline V lookup: CDR1 SEHNR, CDR2 FQNEAQ (reference sequence). In DNA, the CDR3 is TGTGCCAGCAGCGGGCGACAGGGGGTCTCCTACGAGCAGTACTTC. This gives the protein CASSGRQGVSYEQYF.